This TCR beta chain comes out of a study of identical twins. General study results and limits: With monozygotic twins, out-of-frame TCR alpha sharing exceeded what models estimated.

This clonotype was picked up a small number of times. What it recognizes is unknown. One entry per CDR3 protein results from TCRdb running MiXCR on the 5' RACE reads. The sample has around 490,000 distinct CDR3 sequences, approximately 14% seen once. This CDR3 spans 13 amino acids. Between the trimmed V and J ends, which lost 3 bases and 1 base, there was a span of 8 bases. From germline, CDR1 is DFQATT and CDR2 SNEGSKA (reference sequence). These same records also appear under a second study, on yellow fever vaccine responses in identical twins.

The TCR was taken from a woman aged 18-35 years in good health. V and J are TRBV20-1 and TRBJ2-3; D is uncertain. The sequenced material came from CD4+ T cells sorted from blood. DNA of the CDR3: TGCAGTGCTAGTGGACCGGGCACAGATACGCAGTATTTT. The encoded protein is CSASGPGTDTQYF.